The 11 T cell receptor beta chains listed next were all sequenced from one sample in a study of blood T cell repertoires in COVID-19. Repertoires were generated with immunoSEQ multiplex PCR, while TCRdb's copy carries only in-frame clones and drops some. The sample lists roughly 410,000 clones; 89% were seen once. What was sequenced was peripheral blood. The receptors derive from a woman between 35 and 50 years old with COVID-19, enrolled during active disease.

This chain links TRBV27 with TRBJ1-1; 8 bases map to TRBD1. Germline loops: CDR1 MNHEY, CDR2 SMNVEV (reference sequence). CDR3 size: 14 residues. Losses at the gene ends were 5 bases for V and 11 bases for J; bases not matched to a gene: 13. CDR3 region: CASSVGQGVRWAFF. CDR3 sequence (DNA): TGTGCCAGCAGTGTCGGACAGGGTGTCAGATGGGCTTTCTTT.

This chain's CDR3 is CATRLAGATDTQYF. Written as DNA, the CDR3 is TGTGCCACCAGACTAGCGGGGGCCACAGATACGCAGTATTTT. The chain is built from TRBV5-8 and TRBJ2-3; 12 bases fit TRBD2. Germline CDR1 and CDR2: SGHTS and YDEGEE. V lost 9 bases to trimming and J lost 2 bases; unmatched junction nucleotides: 4. The CDR3 has 14 amino acids.

V and J are TRBV7-2 and TRBJ2-3; D is possibly TRBD1 (6 bases). This CDR3 comprises 16 residues. The V end lost 1 base, the J end lost 8 bases, and 19 bases lay between the germline ends. Germline loops: CDR1 SGHTA, CDR2 FQGNSA. CDR3 nucleotides: TGTGCCAGCAGCTTAGAGTTACAGGGACGTCGGTGTACGCAGTATTTT. Translation: CASSLELQGRRCTQYF.

The chain uses TRBV5-6 and TRBJ1-4, with 7 positions matching TRBD1. V was pared by 4 bases and J by 8 bases, with 14 bases of the junction left unmatched. Germline V lookup: CDR1 SGHDT, CDR2 YYEEEE. The CDR3 length is 16 residues. This CDR3 reads CASSTKNRDRGEKLFF. Written as DNA, the CDR3 is TGTGCCAGCAGCACAAAAAACCGGGACAGAGGAGAAAAACTGTTTTTT.

V and J are TRBV5-1 and TRBJ2-1; possibly TRBD2 for D (5 bases). CDR1 and CDR2 from the germline V gene are SGHRS and YFSETQ. The CDR3 is made up of 14 amino acids. The V and J ends lost 0 bases and 5 bases respectively, with 9 bases between them. CDR3 protein: CASSLEGEDNEQFF. CDR3 DNA: TGCGCCAGCAGCTTGGAGGGAGAGGACAATGAGCAGTTCTTC.

This chain links TRBV19 with TRBJ2-2; TRBD2 aligns across 7 bases. The V gene's germline CDR1 is LNHDA and CDR2 SQIVND (reference sequence). V shed 5 bases, J shed 2 bases, and the junction held 8 bases outside the gene matches. The CDR3 runs 16 residues. DNA of the CDR3: TGTGCCAGTAGTCTGTCTAGCGGACCTAACACCGGGGAGCTGTTTTTT. It translates to CASSLSSGPNTGELFF.

This clone was seen a few times. The genes are TRBV5-1 and TRBJ2-7; 8 positions agree with TRBD1. Per the germline V gene, CDR1 is SGHRS and CDR2 is YFSETQ. The V and J ends lost 1 base and 1 base, in that order; junction bases with no gene match: 10. CDR3 length: 17 amino acids. The CDR3 region is CASSLKFPGGYSYEQYF. CDR3 nucleotide sequence: TGCGCCAGCAGCTTGAAGTTTCCAGGGGGCTATTCCTACGAGCAGTACTTC.

V gene TRBV6-4 combines with J gene TRBJ1-2; tentative D call: TRBD1 (6 bases). V was clipped by 6 bases and J by 6 bases, with 11 bases between them. The CDR3 extends over 12 amino acids. The germline V gene encodes CDR1 MRHNA and CDR2 SNTAGT. CDR3 loop: CASSKGGDGYTF. The CDR3 DNA follows: TGTGCCAGCAGCAAGGGGGGGGATGGCTACACCTTC.

The chain joins TRBV28 to TRBJ1-3; possible D gene TRBD1, 6 bases. CDR3 length equals 19 residues. CDR1 and CDR2 from the germline V gene are MDHEN and SYDVKM. Trimming took 7 bases from V and 1 from J, leaving 26 bases between them. CDR3 nucleotide sequence: TGTGCCAGCAACCCCCGTCGAGGGGGTGTCTACCGATCTGGAAACACCATATATTTT. Translating it yields CASNPRRGGVYRSGNTIYF.

Concerning this clone itself: Different DNA sequences within this sample yield the same CDR3. The chain uses TRBV28 and TRBJ2-5, with D perhaps TRBD2 (5 bases). This CDR3 is built from 13 residues. Germline lookup yields CDR1 MDHEN and CDR2 SYDVKM. Trimming removed 2 bases at V and 1 base at J, with 5 bases between. The CDR3 region is CASSLGGQETQYF. The CDR3 coding sequence is TGTGCCAGCAGTTTAGGAGGCCAAGAGACCCAGTACTTC. Based on the CDR3 plus reference TRBV28 and TRBJ2-5, the full variable domain is DVKVTQSSRYLVKRTGEKVFLECVQDMDHENMFWYRQDPGLGLRLIYFSYDVKMKEKGDIPEGYSVSREKKERFSLILESASTNQTSMYLCASSLGGQETQYFGPGTRLLVL.

The V gene is TRBV27, the J gene TRBJ2-7; 11 bases agree with TRBD2. After removal of 3 bases from V and 4 bases from J, the junction contained 5 bases not matched to a gene. The CDR3 extends over 15 amino acids. Germline CDR1 and CDR2: MNHEY and SMNVEV (reference sequence). The CDR3 is CASSFSGGAKYEQYF. CDR3 in DNA: TGTGCCAGCAGTTTTAGCGGGGGGGCTAAGTACGAGCAGTACTTC.